This entry lists 30 T cell receptor beta chains sequenced from one sample in a study of cytotoxic CD8 clonotypes in ibrutinib-treated CLL. TCRdb's copy holds only in-frame clones and misses some; the assay was immunoSEQ multiplex PCR. This sample yields about 76,000 clones, of which less than 90% are seen a single time; about 40% belongs to the top ten. The specimen was PBMCs, collected after 24 months of ibrutinib treatment. Receptor source: a human donor with chronic lymphocytic leukemia.

V and J are TRBV5-1 and TRBJ2-5, with D unresolved. This CDR3 spans 15 amino acids. Germline V gene data show CDR1 as SGHRS and CDR2 as YFSETQ. Trimming stripped 0 bases from V and 0 bases from J, with 9 bases between. The CDR3, as DNA: TGCGCCAGCAGCTTGGTGGTTGGTAACCAAGAGACCCAGTACTTC. Translation gives CASSLVVGNQETQYF.

The genes are TRBV30 and TRBJ2-3; weak D call: TRBD2 (5 bases). V dropped 1 base and J dropped 2 bases, with 16 bases sitting between them. The CDR3 is made up of 16 amino acids. The germline gives CDR1 GTSNPN, CDR2 SVGIG (reference sequence). Written as DNA, the CDR3 is TGTGCCTGGAGTGCACTATCAGTCGGGGACACAGATACGCAGTATTTT. Its translation: CAWSALSVGDTDTQYF.

The chain combines TRBV5-1 with TRBJ2-7; 7 bases are shared with TRBD1. Germline CDR1 is SGHRS and CDR2 is YFSETQ. V shed 5 bases and J 0 bases; nucleotides not matched to a gene: 17. The CDR3 runs to 18 residues. The CDR3 protein is CASRFSPLQGTDSYEQYF. The CDR3 DNA sequence: TGCGCCAGCAGATTTTCCCCGTTGCAGGGGACAGACTCCTACGAGCAGTACTTC.

J is TRBJ2-7 and V is TRBV2, with D hard to call. Germline values: CDR1 SNHLY, CDR2 FYNNEI. V was trimmed by 7 bases and J by 0 bases, leaving 10 bases between them. The length of the CDR3 is 13 residues. Written as DNA, the CDR3 is TGTGCCAGCAACACCTACAGCTCCTACGAGCAGTACTTC. Amino acid sequence: CASNTYSSYEQYF. The whole variable domain, remainder taken from reference TRBV2 and TRBJ2-7, is EPEVTQTPSHQVTQMGQEVILRCVPISNHLYFYWYRQILGQKVEFLVSFYNNEISEKSEIFDDQFSVERPDGSNFTLKIRSTKLEDSAMYFCASNTYSSYEQYFGPGTRLTVT.

The chain employs TRBV9 and TRBJ2-1; D ambiguous. Trimming left V 0 bases short and J 5 bases short, with 9 bases between. The CDR3 totals 14 residues. Germline V gene lookup returns CDR1 SGDLS and CDR2 YYNGEE. In nucleotides, the CDR3 is TGTGCCAGCAGCGTAGATTGGGGAAACAATGAGCAGTTCTTC. Translating it yields CASSVDWGNNEQFF.

The chain combines TRBV7-9 with TRBJ1-3; tentative D call: TRBD1 (6 bases). Trimming stripped 5 bases from V and 4 bases from J, with 18 bases between. Germline V gene sequence: CDR1 SEHNR, CDR2 FQNEAQ (reference sequence). The CDR3 is made up of 16 amino acids. The CDR3 protein is CASSPRGAPGGNTIYF. In DNA, the CDR3 is TGTGCCAGCAGCCCCCGGGGGGCCCCGGGAGGAAACACCATATATTTT.

The V call is TRBV5-6, the J call TRBJ2-7, with TRBD2 matching over 7 bases. With V trimmed by 2 bases and J by 2 bases, 4 bases remained unmatched. The CDR3 has 14 amino acids. Per germline, CDR1 SGHDT and CDR2 YYEEEE. The CDR3 sequence: CASSFGTTTYEQYF. In nucleotides, the CDR3 is TGTGCCAGCAGCTTCGGGACTACAACCTACGAGCAGTACTTC.

This clone was seen a handful of times. The chain uses TRBV9 and TRBJ2-5; weak D call: TRBD1 (6 bases). The CDR3 has 14 amino acids. CDR1 is SGDLS, CDR2 YYNGEE, per germline. Trimming cost V 3 bases and J 3 bases, with 12 bases left between them. The CDR3 is CASSAGTIEETQYF. Written as DNA, the CDR3 is TGTGCCAGCAGCGCCGGGACAATTGAAGAGACCCAGTACTTC.

V gene TRBV28 combines with J gene TRBJ2-7; perhaps TRBD2 as D (5 bases). Germline CDR1 and CDR2: MDHEN and SYDVKM. This CDR3 contains 12 residues. Trimming pared 6 bases from V and 5 bases from J, leaving 11 bases between. The CDR3 is CASRGVRHEQYF. DNA for the CDR3: TGTGCCAGCAGGGGAGTACGTCACGAGCAGTACTTC.

This chain connects TRBV19 to TRBJ2-7, with 12 bases aligning to TRBD2. The CDR3 extends over 15 amino acids. Per the germline V gene, CDR1 is LNHDA and CDR2 is SQIVND (reference sequence). V was clipped by 5 bases and J by 1 base; unmatched bases: 3. In DNA form, the CDR3 reads TGTGCCAGTAGTGTCGGACTAGCGGGATCCTACGAGCAGTACTTC. Amino acids: CASSVGLAGSYEQYF. Full variable domain (remainder filled in from reference TRBV19 and TRBJ2-7): DGGITQSPKYLFRKEGQNVTLSCEQNLNHDAMYWYRQDPGQGLRLIYYSQIVNDFQKGDIAEGYSVSREKKESFPLTVTSAQKNPTAFYLCASSVGLAGSYEQYFGPGTRLTVT.

The V and J genes are TRBV11-2 and TRBJ2-3, with 11 bases identical to TRBD2. Germline lookup yields CDR1 SGHAT and CDR2 FQNNGV. This CDR3 has 18 amino acids. With V trimmed by 2 bases and J by 0 bases, 7 bases remained unmatched. This CDR3 is CASSLWGLAETSTDTQYF. The CDR3 nucleotides are TGTGCCAGCAGCTTATGGGGACTAGCGGAAACTAGCACAGATACGCAGTATTTT.

The J gene is TRBJ2-3, the V gene TRBV5-6; D may be TRBD2 (5 bases). This CDR3 comprises 13 residues. Germline V gene sequence: CDR1 SGHDT, CDR2 YYEEEE. The V gene lost 6 bases and the J gene lost 6 bases, with 14 bases spanning the gap. The CDR3 DNA is TGTGCCAGCACCTCCCTACGAGGGGATACGCAGTATTTT. It translates to CASTSLRGDTQYF. The variable domain in full, with the rest retrieved from reference TRBV5-6 and TRBJ2-3, is DAGVTQSPTHLIKTRGQQVTLRCSPKSGHDTVSWYQQALGQGPQFIFQYYEEEERQRGNFPDRFSGHQFPNYSSELNVNALLLGDSALYLCASTSLRGDTQYFGPGTRLTVL.

The gene calls are TRBV19 and TRBJ2-3, with TRBD1 matching over 12 bases. The CDR3 length is 16 residues. CDR1 LNHDA and CDR2 SQIVND come from the germline V gene (reference sequence). V was pared by 5 bases and J by 0 bases, with 3 bases of the junction left unmatched. The CDR3 DNA reads as TGTGCCAGTAGTTTCGGGACAGGGGGCAGCACAGATACGCAGTATTTT. This gives the protein CASSFGTGGSTDTQYF.

The V and J genes are TRBV9 and TRBJ2-1; no firm D call. The CDR3 sequence is 17 residues long. Trimming pared 0 bases from V and 0 bases from J, leaving 13 bases between. The V gene's germline CDR1 is SGDLS and CDR2 YYNGEE. CDR3 DNA sequence: TGTGCCAGCAGCGTAGCTTTCGGGTATTTCTCCTACAATGAGCAGTTCTTC. Translation gives CASSVAFGYFSYNEQFF.

The rearrangement joins TRBV28 to TRBJ1-5, with TRBD1 matching over 12 bases. V was clipped by 4 bases and J by 4 bases; unmatched bases: 5. Germline V gene lookup returns CDR1 MDHEN and CDR2 SYDVKM. The CDR3 has 16 residues. In DNA form, the CDR3 reads TGTGCCAGCAGTTACGGGACAGGGGGCGTTAATCAGCCCCAGCATTTT. Its protein product is CASSYGTGGVNQPQHF.

The CDR3 loop is CASSLYGAEQFF. CDR3 coding DNA: TGTGCCAGCAGCTTATATGGAGCTGAGCAGTTCTTC. The gene calls are TRBV7-3 and TRBJ2-1; unclear D gene. This CDR3 has 12 residues. Trimming removed 2 bases at V and 9 bases at J, with 8 bases between. Germline CDR1 reads SGHTA; CDR2 reads FQGTGA. Using reference TRBV7-3 and TRBJ2-1 for the parts outside the CDR3, the full variable domain is GAGVSQTPSNKVTEKGKYVELRCDPISGHTALYWYRQSLGQGPEFLIYFQGTGAADDSGLPNDRFFAVRPEGSVSTLKIQRTERGDSAVYLCASSLYGAEQFFGPGTRLTVL.

This chain connects TRBV5-4 to TRBJ2-6, with D uncertain. The V and J ends lost 4 bases and 0 bases respectively, with 20 bases between them. Germline CDR1 SGHNT, CDR2 YYREEE (reference sequence). The CDR3 is 19 amino acids. CDR3 loop: CASSHDSLFANSGANVLTF. CDR3 DNA: TGTGCCAGCAGCCACGACTCCTTATTTGCAAACTCTGGGGCCAACGTCCTGACTTTC.

On this clone itself: One end of the junction is discordant with germline, which a read error may explain. The chain carries TRBV19 and TRBJ1-4, with a tentative D call TRBD1 (6 bases). The CDR3 spans 15 residues. The germline V gene has CDR1 LNHDA and CDR2 SQIVND (reference sequence). The CDR3 region has the DNA TGTGCCAGTGGTATACAGGGACTAACTAATGAAAAACTGTTTTTT. Translating it yields CASGIQGLTNEKLFF.

The chain employs TRBV5-1 and TRBJ2-7; 9 bases match TRBD1. Looked up from germline, CDR1 is SGHRS and CDR2 is YFSETQ. The CDR3 totals 15 residues. J lost 3 bases, V lost 4 bases, and 8 bases had no gene match. CDR3 nucleotide sequence: TGCGCCAGCAGCACTCCGGGACAGGGCTTCTACGAGCAGTACTTC. Its protein is CASSTPGQGFYEQYF.

The chain joins TRBV28 to TRBJ2-3, with TRBD2 identical over 14 bases. V gave up 5 bases and J gave up 2 bases; unmatched junction bases: 15. The CDR3 loop spans 20 amino acids. Germline assignment: CDR1 MDHEN and CDR2 SYDVKM. The CDR3 reads CASSPGRTSGRLFNTDTQYF. For the CDR3, the DNA is TGTGCCAGCAGTCCCGGACGGACTAGCGGGAGGCTTTTTAACACAGATACGCAGTATTTT.

In nucleotides, the CDR3 is TGTGCCAGCAGTGGAGACGCCAGGGGCACTGAAGCTTTCTTT. Translating gives CASSGDARGTEAFF. The chain carries TRBV6-1 and TRBJ1-1, with D maybe TRBD1 (6 bases). The CDR3 extends over 14 amino acids. V lost 4 bases and J lost 4, with 13 bases in between. Germline V CDR1 and CDR2: MNHNS, SASEGT.

The V and J genes are TRBV6-6 and TRBJ2-6; 7 bases line up with TRBD1. The V gene end was trimmed by 7 bases and the J gene end by 0 bases; junction bases not matched to a gene: 3. In germline, CDR1 is MNHNY, CDR2 SVGAGI (reference sequence). This CDR3 is built from 15 residues. This CDR3 is CASTGQISGANVLTF. Here the CDR3 DNA reads TGTGCCAGCACGGGACAGATCTCTGGGGCCAACGTCCTGACTTTC.

The V call is TRBV10-1, the J call TRBJ2-1; D is possibly TRBD2 (5 bases). The V end lost 0 bases, the J end lost 7 bases, and 10 bases lay between the germline ends. The CDR3 has 14 residues. The germline gives CDR1 WNHNN, CDR2 SYGVQD (reference sequence). CDR3 protein: CASSESRGRNEQFF. In DNA form, the CDR3 reads TGCGCCAGCAGTGAGTCCCGGGGTAGGAATGAGCAGTTCTTC.

This clone was counted between two and nine times. The J gene is TRBJ2-7, the V gene TRBV5-4, with TRBD2 matching over 8 bases. V dropped 4 bases and J dropped 1; count of bases not matched to a gene: 7. CDR3 size: 15 residues. Germline V gene sequence: CDR1 SGHNT, CDR2 YYREEE (reference sequence). In nucleotides, the CDR3 is TGTGCCAGCAGCCCTAGCGGGCGCGCGTCCTACGAGCAGTACTTC. Its protein is CASSPSGRASYEQYF.

On this clone itself: An end of the junction differs from the germline gene, which may be a read error. The chain combines TRBV7-7 with TRBJ2-7; 9 nucleotides agree with TRBD1. The CDR3 is 13 residues long. The germline CDR1 and CDR2 sequences are SSHAT and FNYEAQ (reference sequence). Here the CDR3 DNA reads TGTGCTAGCAGCCCACAGGGGGCGGGTGAGCAGTACTTC. It is translated as CASSPQGAGEQYF.

The chain has TRBV7-8 and TRBJ2-1; 13 nucleotides agree with TRBD2. The CDR3 runs 17 residues. Germline CDR1 SGHVS, CDR2 FQNEAQ. The J segment lost 9 bases and the V segment lost 10 bases, leaving 18 bases of the junction unmatched. For the CDR3, the DNA is TGTGCCATCATAAGGATAACTAGCGGGAGGGGGGACACTGAGCAGTTCTTC. Translating it yields CAIIRITSGRGDTEQFF.

The chain employs TRBV5-4 and TRBJ1-2; the D gene is possibly TRBD1 (5 bases). Trimming removed 1 base from V and 7 bases from J, with 17 bases in between. Germline V lookup: CDR1 SGHNT, CDR2 YYREEE (reference sequence). The CDR3 length is 15 residues. The CDR3 coding sequence is TGTGCCAGCAGCTTGCTGAGGTTAGGCGGGGGTGGCTACACCTTC. Translation: CASSLLRLGGGGYTF. Full variable domain (rest looked up from reference TRBV5-4 and TRBJ1-2): ETGVTQSPTHLIKTRGQQVTLRCSSQSGHNTVSWYQQALGQGPQFIFQYYREEENGRGNFPPRFSGLQFPNYSSELNVNALELDDSALYLCASSLLRLGGGGYTFGSGTRLTVV.

In its sample, this clone was seen a few times. This chain uses TRBV5-1 with TRBJ2-1; 12 nucleotides agree with TRBD2. CDR3 length equals 16 residues. Germline lookup yields CDR1 SGHRS and CDR2 YFSETQ. V shed 0 bases and J 8 bases; nucleotides not matched to a gene: 6. As DNA, the CDR3 is TGCGCCAGCAGCTTGGGAGGACTAGCGGGACAGGATGAGCAGTTCTTC. Its translation: CASSLGGLAGQDEQFF.

This clone was observed a handful of times. J is TRBJ2-3 and V is TRBV2, with 10 bases that match TRBD2. The J segment lost 2 bases and the V segment lost 6 bases, leaving 11 bases of the junction unmatched. Germline V lookup: CDR1 SNHLY, CDR2 FYNNEI. There are 17 residues in the CDR3. This CDR3 reads CASSPVSSGSSTDTQYF. In DNA form, the CDR3 reads TGTGCCAGCAGCCCAGTGTCTAGCGGGAGTTCCACAGATACGCAGTATTTT.

This chain uses TRBV11-2 with TRBJ2-7, with D maybe TRBD1 (6 bases). The CDR3 has 14 residues. The germline V and J ends were trimmed by 0 bases and 0 bases, with 6 bases remaining between them. Germline V lookup: CDR1 SGHAT, CDR2 FQNNGV. DNA for the CDR3: TGTGCCAGCAGCTTAGACAGGGGCTCCTACGAGCAGTACTTC. Amino acids: CASSLDRGSYEQYF. The variable domain in full, with the rest retrieved from reference TRBV11-2 and TRBJ2-7, is EAGVAQSPRYKIIEKRQSVAFWCNPISGHATLYWYQQILGQGPKLLIQFQNNGVVDDSQLPKDRFSAERLKGVDSTLKIQPAKLEDSAVYLCASSLDRGSYEQYFGPGTRLTVT.